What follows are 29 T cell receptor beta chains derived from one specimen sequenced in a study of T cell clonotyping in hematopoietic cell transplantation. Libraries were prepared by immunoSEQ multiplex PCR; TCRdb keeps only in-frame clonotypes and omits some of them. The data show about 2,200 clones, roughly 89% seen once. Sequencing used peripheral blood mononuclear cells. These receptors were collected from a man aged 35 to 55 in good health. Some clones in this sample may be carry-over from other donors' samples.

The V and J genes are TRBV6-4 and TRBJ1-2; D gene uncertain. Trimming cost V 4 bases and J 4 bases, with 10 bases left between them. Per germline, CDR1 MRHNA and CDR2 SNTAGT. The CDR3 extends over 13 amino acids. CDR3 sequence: CASSADGLYGYTF. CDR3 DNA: TGTGCCAGCAGTGCGGACGGCCTCTATGGCTACACCTTC.

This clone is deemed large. The CDR3 coding sequence is TGTGCCAGCAGTAGGGGGCGAGGCTACACCTTC. This translates into CASSRGRGYTF. The chain uses TRBV2 and TRBJ1-2; TRBD1 matches at 7 bases. V shed 5 bases, J shed 8 bases, and the junction held 2 bases outside the gene matches. The CDR3 loop spans 11 amino acids. Germline V gene data show CDR1 as SNHLY and CDR2 as FYNNEI.

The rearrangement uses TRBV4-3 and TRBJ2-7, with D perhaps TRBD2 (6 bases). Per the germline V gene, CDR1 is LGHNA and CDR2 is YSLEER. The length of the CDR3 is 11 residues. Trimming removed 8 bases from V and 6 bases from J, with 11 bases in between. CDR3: CASSGGGEQYF. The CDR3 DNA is TGCGCCAGCTCTGGGGGAGGCGAGCAGTACTTC.

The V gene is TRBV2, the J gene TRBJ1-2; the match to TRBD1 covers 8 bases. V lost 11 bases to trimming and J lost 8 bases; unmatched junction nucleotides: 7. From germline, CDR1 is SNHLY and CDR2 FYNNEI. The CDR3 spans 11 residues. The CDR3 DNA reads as TGTGCCGGGGGACAGGAATGGGGCTACACCTTC. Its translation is CAGGQEWGYTF.

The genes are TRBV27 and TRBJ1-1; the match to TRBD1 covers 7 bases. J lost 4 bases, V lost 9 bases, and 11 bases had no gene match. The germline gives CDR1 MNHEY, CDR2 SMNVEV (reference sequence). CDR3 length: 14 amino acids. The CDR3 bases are TGTGCCAGTTGTTCACAGGGGATGGGCACTGAAGCTTTCTTT. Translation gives CASCSQGMGTEAFF.

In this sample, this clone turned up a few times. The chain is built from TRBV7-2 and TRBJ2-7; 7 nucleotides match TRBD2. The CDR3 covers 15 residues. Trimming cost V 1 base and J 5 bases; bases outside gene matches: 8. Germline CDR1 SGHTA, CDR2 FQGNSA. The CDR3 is CASSLGWGGFNEQYF. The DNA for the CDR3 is TGTGCCAGCAGCTTAGGGTGGGGGGGTTTTAACGAGCAGTACTTC.

This chain's CDR3 is CASSLGQMEQYF. CDR3 DNA: TGTGCCAGCAGCCTCGGGCAAATGGAGCAGTACTTC. The J gene is TRBJ2-7, the V gene TRBV7-9; D not resolved. CDR1 is SEHNR, CDR2 FQNEAQ, per germline (reference sequence). There are 12 residues in the CDR3. Trimming shortened V by 5 bases and J by 7 bases, and 12 bases separated the two germline ends.

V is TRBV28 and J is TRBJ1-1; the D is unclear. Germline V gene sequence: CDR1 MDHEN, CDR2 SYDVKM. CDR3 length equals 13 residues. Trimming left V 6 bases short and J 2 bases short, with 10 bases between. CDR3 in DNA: TGTGCCAGCAGGAAAACCGATAACACTGAAGCTTTCTTT. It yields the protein CASRKTDNTEAFF.

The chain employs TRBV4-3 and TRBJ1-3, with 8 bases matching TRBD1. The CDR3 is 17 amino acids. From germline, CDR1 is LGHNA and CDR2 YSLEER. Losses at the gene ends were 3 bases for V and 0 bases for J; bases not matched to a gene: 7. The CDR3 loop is CASSQRAGGRSGNTIYF. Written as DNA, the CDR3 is TGCGCCAGCAGCCAGAGGGCAGGGGGCCGCTCTGGAAACACCATATATTTT.

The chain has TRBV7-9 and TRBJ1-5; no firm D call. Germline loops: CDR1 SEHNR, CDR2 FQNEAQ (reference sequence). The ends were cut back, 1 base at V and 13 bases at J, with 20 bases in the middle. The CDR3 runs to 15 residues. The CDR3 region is CASSLDGPYETTQHF. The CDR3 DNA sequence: TGTGCCAGCAGCTTAGATGGGCCCTACGAGACCACACAGCATTTT.

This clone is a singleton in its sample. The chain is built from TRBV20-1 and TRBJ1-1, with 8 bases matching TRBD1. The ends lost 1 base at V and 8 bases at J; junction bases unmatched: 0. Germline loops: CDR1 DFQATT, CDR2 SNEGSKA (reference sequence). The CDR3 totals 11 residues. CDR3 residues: CSARGTGEAFF. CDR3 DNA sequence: TGCAGTGCTAGAGGGACAGGGGAAGCTTTCTTT.

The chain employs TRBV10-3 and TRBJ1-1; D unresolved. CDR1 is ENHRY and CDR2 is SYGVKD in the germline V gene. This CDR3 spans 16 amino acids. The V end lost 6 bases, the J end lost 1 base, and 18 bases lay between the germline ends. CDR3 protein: CAISPTPPEPNTEAFF. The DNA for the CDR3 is TGTGCCATCAGCCCCACACCGCCGGAACCGAACACTGAAGCTTTCTTT.

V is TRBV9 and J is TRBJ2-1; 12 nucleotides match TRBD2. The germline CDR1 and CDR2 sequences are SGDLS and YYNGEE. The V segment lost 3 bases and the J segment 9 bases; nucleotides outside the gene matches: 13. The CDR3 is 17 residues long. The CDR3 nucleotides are TGTGCCAGCAGCGCCTCGACTAGCGGGGGAGTGAGGGGTGAGCAGTTCTTC. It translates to CASSASTSGGVRGEQFF.

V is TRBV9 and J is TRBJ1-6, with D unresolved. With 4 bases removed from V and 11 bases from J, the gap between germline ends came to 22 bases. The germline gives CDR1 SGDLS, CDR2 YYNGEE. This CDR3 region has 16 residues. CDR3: CASSTRSDALVPPLHF. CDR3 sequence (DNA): TGTGCCAGCAGCACCCGGTCAGACGCCTTAGTTCCACCCCTCCACTTT.

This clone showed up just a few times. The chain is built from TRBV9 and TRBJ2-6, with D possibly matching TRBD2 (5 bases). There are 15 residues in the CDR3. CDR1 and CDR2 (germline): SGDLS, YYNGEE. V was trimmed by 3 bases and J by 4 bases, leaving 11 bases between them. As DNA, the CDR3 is TGTGCCAGCAGCGCCGAGGGTGGAGGGGCCAACGTCCTGACTTTC. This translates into CASSAEGGGANVLTF.

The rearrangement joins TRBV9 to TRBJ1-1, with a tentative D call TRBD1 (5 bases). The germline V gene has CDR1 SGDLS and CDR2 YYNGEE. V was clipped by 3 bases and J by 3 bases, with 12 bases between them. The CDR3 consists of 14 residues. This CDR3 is CASSATQGYTEAFF. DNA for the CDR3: TGTGCCAGCAGCGCTACCCAGGGTTACACTGAAGCTTTCTTT.

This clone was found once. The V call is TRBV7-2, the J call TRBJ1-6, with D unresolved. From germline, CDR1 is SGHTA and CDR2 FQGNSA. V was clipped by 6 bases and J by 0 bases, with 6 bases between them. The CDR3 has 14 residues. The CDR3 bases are TGTGCCAGCAGGATCCACTCCTATAATTCACCCCTCCACTTT. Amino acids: CASRIHSYNSPLHF.

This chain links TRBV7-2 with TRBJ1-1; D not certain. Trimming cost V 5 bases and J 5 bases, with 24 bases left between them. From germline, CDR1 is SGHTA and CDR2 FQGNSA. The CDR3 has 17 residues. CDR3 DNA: TGTGCCAGCAGCCCGAGCCCCCTGACTGCACGGATGACTGAAGCTTTCTTT. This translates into CASSPSPLTARMTEAFF.

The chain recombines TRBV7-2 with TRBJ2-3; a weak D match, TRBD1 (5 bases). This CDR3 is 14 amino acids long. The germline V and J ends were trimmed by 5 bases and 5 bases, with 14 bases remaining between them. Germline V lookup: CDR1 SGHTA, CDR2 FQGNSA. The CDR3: CASSLGWGRDTQYF. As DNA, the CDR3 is TGTGCCAGCAGCCTGGGTTGGGGCAGAGATACGCAGTATTTT.

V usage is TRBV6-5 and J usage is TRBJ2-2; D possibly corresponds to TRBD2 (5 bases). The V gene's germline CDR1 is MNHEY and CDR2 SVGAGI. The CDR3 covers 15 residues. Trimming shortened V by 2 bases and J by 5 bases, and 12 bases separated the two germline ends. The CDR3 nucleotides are TGTGCCAGCAGTTACACGACCCCGGGGACCGGGGAGCTGTTTTTT. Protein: CASSYTTPGTGELFF.

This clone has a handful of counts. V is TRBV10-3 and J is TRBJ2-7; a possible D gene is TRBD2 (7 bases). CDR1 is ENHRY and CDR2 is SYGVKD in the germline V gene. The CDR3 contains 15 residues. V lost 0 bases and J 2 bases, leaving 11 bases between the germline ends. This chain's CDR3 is CAISESAGATYEQYF. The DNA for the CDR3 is TGTGCCATCAGTGAGTCTGCGGGGGCCACCTACGAGCAGTACTTC.

The CDR3 bases are TGTGCCAGCAGCGTAGCTGGTCAGGGGAAGACAGATACGCAGTATTTT. Translating gives CASSVAGQGKTDTQYF. The chain links TRBV9 to TRBJ2-3; a possible D gene is TRBD1 (6 bases). The CDR3 has 16 amino acids. Germline-derived CDR1 and CDR2 are SGDLS and YYNGEE. Trimming removed 0 bases at V and 3 bases at J, with 14 bases between.

The CDR3 reads CASSWRGGAGRQFF. CDR3 sequence (DNA): TGTGCCAGCAGCTGGCGGGGCGGGGCGGGAAGGCAGTTCTTC. V usage is TRBV7-3 and J usage is TRBJ2-1, with TRBD2 as a possible D gene (6 bases). Trimming shortened V by 4 bases and J by 12 bases, and 19 bases separated the two germline ends. Germline lookup yields CDR1 SGHTA and CDR2 FQGTGA. The CDR3 length is 14 residues.

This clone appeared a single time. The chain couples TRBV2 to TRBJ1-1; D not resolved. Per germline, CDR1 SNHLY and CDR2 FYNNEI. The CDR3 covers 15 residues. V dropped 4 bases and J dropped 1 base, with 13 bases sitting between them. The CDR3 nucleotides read TGTGCCAGCAGTGTAAGTCTACCCGCGAACACTGAAGCTTTCTTT. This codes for CASSVSLPANTEAFF.

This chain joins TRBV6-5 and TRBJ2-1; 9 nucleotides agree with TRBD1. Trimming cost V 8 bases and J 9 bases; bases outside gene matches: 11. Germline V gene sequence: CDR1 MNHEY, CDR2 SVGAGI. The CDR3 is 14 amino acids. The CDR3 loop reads CASGDRGYLAEQFF. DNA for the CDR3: TGTGCCAGCGGAGACAGGGGGTATCTGGCTGAGCAGTTCTTC.

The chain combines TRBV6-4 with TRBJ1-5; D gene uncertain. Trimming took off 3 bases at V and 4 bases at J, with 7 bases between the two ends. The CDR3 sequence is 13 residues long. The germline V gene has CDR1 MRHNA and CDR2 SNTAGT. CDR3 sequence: CASSESTNQPQHF. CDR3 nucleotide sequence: TGTGCCAGCAGTGAATCAACAAATCAGCCCCAGCATTTT.

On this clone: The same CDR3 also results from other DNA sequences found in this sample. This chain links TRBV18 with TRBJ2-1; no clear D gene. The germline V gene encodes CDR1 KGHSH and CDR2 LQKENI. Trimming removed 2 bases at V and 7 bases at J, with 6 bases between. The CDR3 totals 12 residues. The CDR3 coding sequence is TGTGCCAGCTCACCAGTGAGGAATGAGCAGTTCTTC. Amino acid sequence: CASSPVRNEQFF.

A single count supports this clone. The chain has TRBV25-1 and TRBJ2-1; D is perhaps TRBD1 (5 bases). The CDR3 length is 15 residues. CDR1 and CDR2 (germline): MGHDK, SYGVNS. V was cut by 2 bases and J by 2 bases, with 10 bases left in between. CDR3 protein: CASSEPQGTYNEQFF. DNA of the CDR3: TGTGCCAGCAGTGAACCCCAGGGTACCTACAATGAGCAGTTCTTC.

CDR3 region: CASSPGSAVTSQHF. DNA for the CDR3: TGTGCCAGCAGTCCCGGATCCGCGGTTACGTCCCAGCATTTT. The rearrangement uses TRBV6-5 and TRBJ1-5, with D unclear. The CDR3 runs 14 residues. V dropped 5 bases and J dropped 11 bases, with 19 bases sitting between them. Germline lookup yields CDR1 MNHEY and CDR2 SVGAGI.